The 7 T cell receptor beta chains listed next were all sequenced from one sample in a study of blood T cell repertoires in COVID-19. The data were produced by immunoSEQ multiplex PCR, yet TCRdb's version contains in-frame clones alone and is incomplete. The table shows some 250,000 clones, with roughly 91% occurring only once. Sequences were obtained from PBMCs or T cells enriched from blood (not recorded which). The receptors derive from a woman in her 30s with acute COVID-19.

The V and J genes are TRBV29-1 and TRBJ2-3, with 10 bases matching TRBD1. The V gene end was trimmed by 5 bases and the J gene end by 3 bases; junction bases not matched to a gene: 5. The CDR3 is 14 amino acids. Looked up from germline, CDR1 is SQVTM and CDR2 is ANQGSEA. CDR3 region: CSVHDRGQTDTQYF. In DNA, the CDR3 is TGCAGCGTTCACGACAGGGGGCAAACAGATACGCAGTATTTT.

This clone was counted only a few times. The chain has TRBV5-6 and TRBJ1-5; no reliable D call. Looked up from germline, CDR1 is SGHDT and CDR2 is YYEEEE. V lost 4 bases and J lost 7, with 9 bases in between. There are 12 residues in the CDR3. The CDR3 DNA follows: TGTGCCAGCAGCCCGTTTTTGCAGCCCCAGCATTTT. The encoded protein is CASSPFLQPQHF.

This chain connects TRBV18 to TRBJ1-4; 7 nucleotides agree with TRBD1. With 0 bases clipped from V and 5 bases from J, the junction kept 3 bases outside the gene matches. This CDR3 comprises 15 residues. Germline V gene data show CDR1 as KGHSH and CDR2 as LQKENI. The CDR3 region is CASSPPGTENEKLFF. CDR3 nucleotides: TGTGCCAGCTCACCACCCGGGACAGAGAATGAAAAACTGTTTTTT. The complete variable domain, with remaining parts taken from reference TRBV18 and TRBJ1-4, reads NAGVMQNPRHLVRRRGQEARLRCSPMKGHSHVYWYRQLPEEGLKFMVYLQKENIIDESGMPKERFSAEFPKEGPSILRIQQVVRGDSAAYFCASSPPGTENEKLFFGSGTQLSVL.

The chain joins TRBV5-1 to TRBJ1-5, with D perhaps matching TRBD1 (5 bases). The germline V gene has CDR1 SGHRS and CDR2 YFSETQ. The CDR3 covers 13 residues. Trimming stripped 0 bases from V and 10 bases from J, with 11 bases between. The chain's CDR3 is CASSLATGEPQHF. The CDR3 coding sequence is TGCGCCAGCAGCTTGGCCACGGGGGAACCCCAGCATTTT.

The rearrangement joins TRBV5-5 to TRBJ2-1; 15 bases map to TRBD2. The germline CDR1 and CDR2 sequences are SGHKS and YYEKEE (reference sequence). The CDR3 sequence is 19 residues long. Trimming at V came to 2 bases and at J to 2 bases, leaving 8 bases not matched to a gene. CDR3 region: CASSLQGTSGGKAYNEQFF. The DNA for the CDR3 is TGTGCCAGCAGCTTACAGGGGACTAGCGGGGGGAAAGCCTACAATGAGCAGTTCTTC.

The chain combines TRBV6-2 or TRBV6-3 with TRBJ2-7, with D possibly being TRBD2 (6 bases). CDR1 is MNHEY and CDR2 is SVGEGT in the germline V gene. There are 12 residues in the CDR3. V lost 6 bases and J 4 bases, leaving 10 bases between the germline ends. The CDR3 reads CASSGTPYEQYF. Here the CDR3 DNA reads TGTGCCAGCAGCGGGACTCCGTACGAGCAGTACTTC.

This sequence joins TRBV7-9 and TRBJ2-1; TRBD1 aligns across 7 bases. The CDR3 has 15 residues. CDR1 SEHNR and CDR2 FQNEAQ come from the germline V gene (reference sequence). V shed 6 bases, J shed 4 bases, and the junction held 9 bases outside the gene matches. The CDR3 bases are TGTGCCAGCAGACGAAAACGGGACAGTTACAATGAGCAGTTCTTC. Its translation: CASRRKRDSYNEQFF.